The 7 T cell receptor beta chains given below trace back to one sample, sequenced in a study of blood T cell repertoires in COVID-19. The table came from immunoSEQ multiplex PCR; TCRdb's copy has only in-frame clones and leaves some out. The repertoire holds over 45,000 clones, with roughly 80% as singletons. Source material: peripheral blood. The receptors here all came from a man in his fifties with active COVID-19.

V usage is TRBV5-3 and J usage is TRBJ1-2, with D possibly being TRBD1 (6 bases). Being an ORF, TRBV5-3 has a function that is uncertain. The CDR3 totals 18 residues. The V gene lost 4 bases and the J gene lost 1 base, with 23 bases spanning the gap. The CDR3 loop is CARSRRKQGIGLNYGYTF. The DNA for the CDR3 is TGTGCCAGAAGCCGTCGTAAACAGGGAATTGGACTTAACTATGGCTACACCTTC.

The chain is built from TRBV13 and TRBJ2-7; TRBD2 is a possible D gene (6 bases). Looked up from germline, CDR1 is PRHDT and CDR2 is FYEKMQ (reference sequence). The CDR3 spans 15 residues. V was clipped by 5 bases and J by 3 bases, with 17 bases between them. The CDR3 reads CASSPGDSQGYEQYF. DNA of the CDR3: TGTGCCAGCAGCCCGGGGGACTCCCAAGGCTACGAGCAGTACTTC.

The rearrangement uses TRBV5-1 and TRBJ2-3; 8 positions agree with TRBD2. V gave up 3 bases and J gave up 5 bases; unmatched junction bases: 11. CDR3 length: 16 amino acids. The germline V gene encodes CDR1 SGHRS and CDR2 YFSETQ. The CDR3 sequence is CASSSRGSGDGDTQYF. For the CDR3, the DNA is TGCGCCAGCAGCTCCCGGGGTAGCGGGGACGGAGATACGCAGTATTTT.

The chain has TRBV4-1 and TRBJ2-7; 8 bases are a match to TRBD1. V was clipped by 3 bases and J by 2 bases; unmatched bases: 3. The CDR3 is 14 amino acids. CDR1 MGHRA and CDR2 YSYEKL come from the germline V gene. CDR3 coding DNA: TGCGCCAGCAGCCAGACAGGGGTCGCCTACGAGCAGTACTTC. Protein sequence: CASSQTGVAYEQYF.

The chain has TRBV6-5 and TRBJ1-6; tentative D call: TRBD1 (6 bases). The CDR3 covers 12 residues. Germline V gene sequence: CDR1 MNHEY, CDR2 SVGAGI. Trimming took 6 bases from V and 10 from J, leaving 10 bases between them. The CDR3 is CASSRTDSPLHF. In DNA, the CDR3 is TGTGCCAGCAGCCGGACAGACTCACCCCTCCACTTT.

V gene TRBV5-1 combines with J gene TRBJ2-7, with D perhaps matching TRBD1 (5 bases). The CDR3 loop spans 14 amino acids. Trimming pared 1 base from V and 0 bases from J, leaving 8 bases between. Germline-derived CDR1 and CDR2 are SGHRS and YFSETQ. DNA of the CDR3: TGCGCCAGCAGCTTGAGTGGGGCCTCCTACGAGCAGTACTTC. Translating it yields CASSLSGASYEQYF.

V gene TRBV7-9 combines with J gene TRBJ1-1; the D is unclear. Looked up from germline, CDR1 is SEHNR and CDR2 is FQNEAQ (reference sequence). The ends were cut back, 4 bases at V and 1 base at J, with 16 bases in the middle. The CDR3 extends over 16 amino acids. In DNA form, the CDR3 reads TGTGCCAGCAGCTCCGGGTGGGTCCTCAAGAACACTGAAGCTTTCTTT. Its translation is CASSSGWVLKNTEAFF.